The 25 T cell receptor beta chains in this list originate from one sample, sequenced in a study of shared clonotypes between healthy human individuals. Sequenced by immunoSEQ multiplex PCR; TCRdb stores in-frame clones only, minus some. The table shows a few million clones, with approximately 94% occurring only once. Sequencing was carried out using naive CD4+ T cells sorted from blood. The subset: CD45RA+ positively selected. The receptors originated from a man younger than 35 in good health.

The CDR3 DNA is TGTGCCAGCAGACTTCACAGTTCCAATGAGCAGTTCTTC. It yields the protein CASRLHSSNEQFF. The rearrangement joins TRBV27 to TRBJ2-1, with D unresolved. Germline V CDR1 and CDR2: MNHEY, SMNVEV (reference sequence). The CDR3 is 13 amino acids. The V and J ends lost 6 bases and 6 bases respectively, with 12 bases between them.

The CDR3 DNA is TGTGCCAGCAGTGAACGTGCCGGGACGGTAAGCAATCAGCCCCAGCATTTT. Protein product: CASSERAGTVSNQPQHF. The V and J genes are TRBV2 and TRBJ1-5, with TRBD1 as a possible D gene (5 bases). Germline V gene data show CDR1 as SNHLY and CDR2 as FYNNEI. Trimming pared 2 bases from V and 1 base from J, leaving 15 bases between. The CDR3 covers 17 residues.

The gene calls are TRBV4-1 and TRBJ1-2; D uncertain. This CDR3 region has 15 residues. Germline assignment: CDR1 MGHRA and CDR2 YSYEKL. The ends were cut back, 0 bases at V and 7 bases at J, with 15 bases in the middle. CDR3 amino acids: CASSQDRGERGGYTF. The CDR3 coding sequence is TGCGCCAGCAGCCAAGATCGCGGGGAAAGAGGTGGCTACACCTTC.

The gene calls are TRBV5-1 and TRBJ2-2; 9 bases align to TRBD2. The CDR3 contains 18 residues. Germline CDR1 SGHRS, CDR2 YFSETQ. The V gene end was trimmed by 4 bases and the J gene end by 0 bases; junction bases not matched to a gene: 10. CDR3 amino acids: CASSGGLARPANTGELFF. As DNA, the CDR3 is TGCGCCAGCAGCGGGGGACTAGCCCGGCCGGCGAACACCGGGGAGCTGTTTTTT.

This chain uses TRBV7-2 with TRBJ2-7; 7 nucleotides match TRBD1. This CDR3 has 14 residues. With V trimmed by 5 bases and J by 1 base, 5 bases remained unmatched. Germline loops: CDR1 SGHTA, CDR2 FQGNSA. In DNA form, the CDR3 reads TGTGCCAGCAGCCCCCCGGGACAGTCCTACGAGCAGTACTTC. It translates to CASSPPGQSYEQYF.

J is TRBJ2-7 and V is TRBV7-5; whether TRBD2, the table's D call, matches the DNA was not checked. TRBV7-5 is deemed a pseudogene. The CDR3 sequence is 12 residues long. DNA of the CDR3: TGTGCCAGGGCGCGGTCTCCCTACGAGCAGTACTTC. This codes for CARARSPYEQYF.

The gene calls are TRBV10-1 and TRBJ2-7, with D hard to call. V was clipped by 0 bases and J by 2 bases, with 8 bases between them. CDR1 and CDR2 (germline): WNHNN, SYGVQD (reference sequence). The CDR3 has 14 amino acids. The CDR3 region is CASSESHYPYEQYF. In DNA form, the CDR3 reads TGCGCCAGCAGTGAGTCGCACTACCCCTACGAGCAGTACTTC.

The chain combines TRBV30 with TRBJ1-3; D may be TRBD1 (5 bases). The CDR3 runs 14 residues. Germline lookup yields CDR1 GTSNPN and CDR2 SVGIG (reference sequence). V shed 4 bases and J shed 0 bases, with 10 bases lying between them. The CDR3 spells CAWTPGPSGNTIYF. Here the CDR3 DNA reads TGTGCCTGGACCCCGGGGCCCTCTGGAAACACCATATATTTT.

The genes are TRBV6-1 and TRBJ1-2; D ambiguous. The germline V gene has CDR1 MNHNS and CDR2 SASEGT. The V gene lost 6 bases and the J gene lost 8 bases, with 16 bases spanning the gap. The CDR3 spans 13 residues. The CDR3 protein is CASSHTLGIGYTF. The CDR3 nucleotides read TGTGCCAGCAGCCATACCCTTGGTATAGGCTACACCTTC.

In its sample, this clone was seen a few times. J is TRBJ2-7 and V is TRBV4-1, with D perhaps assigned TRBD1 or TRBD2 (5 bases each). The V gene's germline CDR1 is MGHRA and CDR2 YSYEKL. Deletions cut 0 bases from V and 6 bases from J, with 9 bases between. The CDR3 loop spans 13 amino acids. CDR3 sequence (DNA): TGCGCCAGCAGCCAAGATCGGGGCCGCGAGCAGTACTTC. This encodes CASSQDRGREQYF.

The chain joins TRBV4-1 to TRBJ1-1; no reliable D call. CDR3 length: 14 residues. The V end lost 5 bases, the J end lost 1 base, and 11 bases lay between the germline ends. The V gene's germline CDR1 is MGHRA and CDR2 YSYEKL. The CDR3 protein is CASSGPLKNTEAFF. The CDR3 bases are TGCGCCAGCAGCGGCCCCCTTAAGAACACTGAAGCTTTCTTT.

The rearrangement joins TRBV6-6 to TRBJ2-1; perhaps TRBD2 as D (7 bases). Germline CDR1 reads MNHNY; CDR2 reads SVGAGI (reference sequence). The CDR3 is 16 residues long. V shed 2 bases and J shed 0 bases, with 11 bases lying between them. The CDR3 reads CASSYRGASSYNEQFF. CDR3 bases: TGTGCCAGCAGTTACCGGGGGGCGAGCTCCTACAATGAGCAGTTCTTC.

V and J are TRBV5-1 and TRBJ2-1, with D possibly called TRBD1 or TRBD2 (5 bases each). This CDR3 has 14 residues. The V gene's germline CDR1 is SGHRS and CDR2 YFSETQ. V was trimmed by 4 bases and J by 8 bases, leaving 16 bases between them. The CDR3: CASSIGAAADEQFF. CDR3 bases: TGCGCCAGCAGCATTGGGGCAGCGGCGGATGAGCAGTTCTTC.

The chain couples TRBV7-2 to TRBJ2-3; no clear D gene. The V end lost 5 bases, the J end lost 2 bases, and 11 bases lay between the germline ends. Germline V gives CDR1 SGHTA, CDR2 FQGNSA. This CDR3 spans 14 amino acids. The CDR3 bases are TGTGCCAGCAGCCGGGCCCGCCCCACAGATACGCAGTATTTT. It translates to CASSRARPTDTQYF.

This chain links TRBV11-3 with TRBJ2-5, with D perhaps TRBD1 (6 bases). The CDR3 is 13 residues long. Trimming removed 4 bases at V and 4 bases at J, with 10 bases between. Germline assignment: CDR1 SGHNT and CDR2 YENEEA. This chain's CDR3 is CASSSGDLETQYF. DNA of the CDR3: TGTGCCAGCAGCTCAGGGGACCTAGAGACCCAGTACTTC.

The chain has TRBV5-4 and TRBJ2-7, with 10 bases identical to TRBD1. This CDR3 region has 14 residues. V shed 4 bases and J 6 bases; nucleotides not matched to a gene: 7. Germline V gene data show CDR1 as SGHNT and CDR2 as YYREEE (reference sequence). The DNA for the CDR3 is TGTGCCAGCAGCCAAGACAGGGGGCGCGCCGAGCAGTACTTC. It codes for CASSQDRGRAEQYF. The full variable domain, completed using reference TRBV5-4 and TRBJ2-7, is ETGVTQSPTHLIKTRGQQVTLRCSSQSGHNTVSWYQQALGQGPQFIFQYYREEENGRGNFPPRFSGLQFPNYSSELNVNALELDDSALYLCASSQDRGRAEQYFGPGTRLTVT.

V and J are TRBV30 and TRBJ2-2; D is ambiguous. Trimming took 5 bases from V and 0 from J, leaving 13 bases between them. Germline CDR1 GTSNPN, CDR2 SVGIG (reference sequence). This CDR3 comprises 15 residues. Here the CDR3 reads CAWVKAPANTGELFF. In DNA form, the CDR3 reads TGTGCCTGGGTTAAAGCGCCCGCGAACACCGGGGAGCTGTTTTTT.

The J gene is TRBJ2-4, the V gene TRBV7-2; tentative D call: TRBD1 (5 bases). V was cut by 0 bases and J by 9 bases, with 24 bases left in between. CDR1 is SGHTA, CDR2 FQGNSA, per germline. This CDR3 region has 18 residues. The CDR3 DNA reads TGTGCCAGCAGCTTAGCCGTTGGGGCGCTCGCGCTAGATGGCATTCAGTACTTC. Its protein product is CASSLAVGALALDGIQYF.

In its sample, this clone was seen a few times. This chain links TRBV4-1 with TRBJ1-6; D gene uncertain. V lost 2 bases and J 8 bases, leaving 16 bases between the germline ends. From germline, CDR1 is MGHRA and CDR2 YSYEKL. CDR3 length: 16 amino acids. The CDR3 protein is CASSQYRLGYYSPLHF. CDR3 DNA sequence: TGCGCCAGCAGCCAATATCGTCTAGGGTATTATTCACCCCTCCACTTT.

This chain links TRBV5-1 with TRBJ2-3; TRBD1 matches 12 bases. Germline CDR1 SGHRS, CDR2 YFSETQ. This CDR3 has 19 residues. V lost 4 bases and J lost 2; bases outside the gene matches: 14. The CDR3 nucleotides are TGCGCCAGCAGCAAGGGACAGGGGGCTAGCGGGAAAGTCACAGATACGCAGTATTTT. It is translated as CASSKGQGASGKVTDTQYF.

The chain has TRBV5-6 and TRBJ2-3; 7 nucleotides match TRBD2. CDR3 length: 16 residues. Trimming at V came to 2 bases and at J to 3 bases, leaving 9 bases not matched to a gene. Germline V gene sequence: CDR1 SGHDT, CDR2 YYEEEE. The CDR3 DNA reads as TGTGCCAGCAGCTTTAGTGGGTGGGGAGGGACAGATACGCAGTATTTT. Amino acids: CASSFSGWGGTDTQYF.

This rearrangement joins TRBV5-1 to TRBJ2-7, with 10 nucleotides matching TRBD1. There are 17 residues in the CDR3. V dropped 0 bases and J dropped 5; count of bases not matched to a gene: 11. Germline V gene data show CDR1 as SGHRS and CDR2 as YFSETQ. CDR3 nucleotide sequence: TGCGCCAGCAGCTTGGGACAGGGGGCTTATTCGGGAGACGAGCAGTACTTC. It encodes CASSLGQGAYSGDEQYF.

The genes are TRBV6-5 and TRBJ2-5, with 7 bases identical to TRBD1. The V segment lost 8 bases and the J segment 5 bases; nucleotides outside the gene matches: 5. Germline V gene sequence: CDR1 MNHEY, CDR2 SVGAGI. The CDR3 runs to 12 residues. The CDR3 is CASLSRGETQYF. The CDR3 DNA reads TGTGCCAGCCTCTCCAGGGGGGAGACCCAGTACTTC.

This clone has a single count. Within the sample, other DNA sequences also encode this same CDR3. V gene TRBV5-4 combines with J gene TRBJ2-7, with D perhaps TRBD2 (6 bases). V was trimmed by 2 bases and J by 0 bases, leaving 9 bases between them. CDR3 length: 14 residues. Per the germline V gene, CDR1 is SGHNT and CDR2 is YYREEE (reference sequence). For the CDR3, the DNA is TGTGCCAGCAGCTTACGGGGAGGCTCCTACGAGCAGTACTTC. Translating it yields CASSLRGGSYEQYF.

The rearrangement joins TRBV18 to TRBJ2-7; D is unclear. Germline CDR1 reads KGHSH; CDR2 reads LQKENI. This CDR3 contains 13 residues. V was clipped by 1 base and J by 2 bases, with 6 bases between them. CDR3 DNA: TGTGCCAGCTCACCACTCGGACCCTACGAGCAGTACTTC. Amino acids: CASSPLGPYEQYF.